Included here is one T cell receptor (beta chain) sequence, with context. The data derive from a study of blood T cell repertoires in COVID-19. Study information: T cells, B-cell-depleted T cells, or PBMCs supplied cDNA or gDNA.

Original data processing: Reference gene primer amplification in the assay estimated nucleated cell counts. Here immunoSEQ multiplex PCR was the method, and the copy in TCRdb shows in-frame clones only, minus some. V and J calls and clone size are those listed in that table; D and trimming were worked out from the DNA. The sample holds some 350,000 clones, about 90% seen once. Trimming removed 0 bases from V and 4 bases from J; junction bases left unmatched: 4. Germline V CDR1 and CDR2: SQVTM, ANQGSEA. CDR3 length: 15 residues. Sequencing used peripheral blood. The sequence came from a woman aged 18-29 years who had recovered from COVID-19. This rearrangement joins TRBV29-1 to TRBJ2-1; TRBD2 matches 9 bases. CDR3: CSVEDPSGMYNEQFF. The DNA of the CDR3 is TGCAGCGTTGAAGATCCTAGCGGGATGTACAATGAGCAGTTCTTC.